Listed below are T cell receptor beta chains from one sample, sequenced in a study of beta chain features in type 1 diabetes. TCRdb keeps only in-frame clones here, not all; method: immunoSEQ multiplex PCR. The sample holds about 280,000 clones, approximately 16% seen once. What was sequenced was naive CD4+ T cells from blood. Receptors originate from a man between 18 and 29 years old with type 1 diabetes. The CDR3 runs from the conserved cysteine through the conserved F or W. A D gene is named only where the DNA matches it firmly. Expanded clones are given a class, and other clones once, few, many or no size at all.

TRBD2 | TRBJ2-7 | TRBV28 | NA | TGTGCCAGCAGTTTAGGGCTAGCGGGGACCTACGAGCAGTACTTC | CASSLGLAGTYEQYF
NA | TRBJ2-7 | TRBV11-2 | NA | TGTGCCAGCAGCTTAGAACTAGCTTTCCACTACGAGCAGTACTTC | CASSLELAFHYEQYF
NA | TRBJ2-1 | TRBV4-1 | few | TGCGCCAGCAGCCAAGTGCTAGGAACCCTTTACAATGAGCAGTTCTTC | CASSQVLGTLYNEQFF
TRBD1 | TRBJ1-4 | TRBV28 | NA | TGTGCCAGCAGTTTTATACAGGGGTCCTATGAAAAACTGTTTTTT | CASSFIQGSYEKLFF
TRBD2 | TRBJ2-5 | TRBV9 | NA | TGTGCCAGCAGCGTAGAACTAGCGGGGGGCCAAGAGACCCAGTACTTC | CASSVELAGGQETQYF
NA | TRBJ1-1 | TRBV29-1 | NA | TGCAGCGTTGAAAGGACTGTCATCCCTGAAGCTTTCTTT | CSVERTVIPEAFF
NA | TRBJ1-2 | TRBV27 | NA | TGTGCCAGCAGTCTGGCCCCAGGGGATGGCTACACCTTC | CASSLAPGDGYTF
NA | TRBJ2-3 | TRBV6-5 | NA | TGTGCCAGCAGCAGGGATACCACAGATACGCAGTATTTT | CASSRDTTDTQYF
TRBD1 | TRBJ1-2 | TRBV18 | few | TGTGCCAGCTCAGAGACAGGGGGCTATGGCTACACCTTC | CASSETGGYGYTF
TRBD2 | TRBJ2-3 | TRBV7-2 | few | TGTGCCAGCAGCTTCGGACTAGCGCAGCTCACAGATACGCAGTATTTT | CASSFGLAQLTDTQYF
TRBD1 | TRBJ2-7 | TRBV28 | NA | TGTGCCAGCAGGGACAGGGCAATAGGGGAGCAGTACTTC | CASRDRAIGEQYF
NA | TRBJ2-5 | TRBV9 | NA | TGTGCCAGCAGCGTAGGGGGCTTTGGGGAGACCCAGTACTTC | CASSVGGFGETQYF
NA | TRBJ2-3 | TRBV4-1 | NA | TGCGCCAGCAGCCCAGGCCCCCAGCCGAGCACAGATACGCAGTATTTT | CASSPGPQPSTDTQYF
TRBD2 | TRBJ2-1 | TRBV5-4 | NA | TGTGCCAGCAGCTTTGGGGCTAGCGGGAGTTACGAGCAGTTCTTC | CASSFGASGSYEQFF
NA | TRBJ2-7 | TRBV28 | few | TGTGCCAGCAGTGCACCCGACAGCTACGAGCAGTACTTC | CASSAPDSYEQYF
NA | TRBJ2-7 | TRBV27 | few | TGTGCCAGCAGCACACTAGGTGTCCGCTACGAGCAGTACTTC | CASSTLGVRYEQYF
TRBD1 | TRBJ2-5 | TRBV18 | NA | TGTGCCAGCTCACCACGGACAGGGGAGGGGGAGACCCAGTACTTC | CASSPRTGEGETQYF
NA | TRBJ2-7 | TRBV14 | few | TGTGCCAGCAGCCAATGGCGGAGGTCCTACGAGCAGTACTTC | CASSQWRRSYEQYF
TRBD2 | TRBJ2-1 | TRBV5-1 | few | TGCGCCAGCAGCTTGAAGCTCCAGCGGGAGTTGTACAATGAGCAGTTCTTC | CASSLKLQRELYNEQFF
TRBD2 | TRBJ2-3 | TRBV7-9 | few | TGTGCCAGCACCTACGGGGGGGCCCCAGATACGCAGTATTTT | CASTYGGAPDTQYF
TRBD2 | TRBJ2-7 | TRBV5-4 | few | TGTGCCAGCAGCTTGGAAGCGGGAAGGGCCGAGCAGTACTTC | CASSLEAGRAEQYF
TRBD1 | TRBJ1-2 | TRBV15 | NA | TGTGCCACCAGCGACAGGGGACGAGATGGCTACACCTTC | CATSDRGRDGYTF
NA | TRBJ1-2 | TRBV28 | few | TGTGCCAGCAGGGGCCAGACTATCGACTACACCTTC | CASRGQTIDYTF
NA | TRBJ1-3 | TRBV5-1 | few | TGCGCCAGCAGCTTGACCGGGGGATCTGGAAACACCATATATTTT | CASSLTGGSGNTIYF
TRBD2 | TRBJ2-5 | TRBV9 | NA | TGTGCCAGCAGTCCTCAAAGCGGGAGTTTTGGCGAGACCCAGTACTTC | CASSPQSGSFGETQYF
TRBD1 | TRBJ2-7 | TRBV28 | NA | TGTGCCAGCACCGTAGAGGGGGCTCGGGACGAGCAGTACTTC | CASTVEGARDEQYF
NA | TRBJ2-7 | TRBV30 | NA | TGTGCCTGGCGGACATTGTTCTACGAGCAGTACTTC | CAWRTLFYEQYF
TRBD1 | TRBJ1-5 | TRBV2 | NA | TGTGCCAGCAGTGATCCCCTTTACAGGGGGCCGCCCACTAGCAATCAGCCCCAGCATTTT | CASSDPLYRGPPTSNQPQHF
NA | TRBJ2-7 | TRBV29-1 | NA | TGCAGCGTTGACGGCCCGGGTGCTCTCGAGCAGTACTTC | CSVDGPGALEQYF
NA | TRBJ2-7 | TRBV7-2 | NA | TGTGCCAGCAGCTTAGAAGCTAACTACGAGCAGTACTTC | CASSLEANYEQYF
TRBD1 | TRBJ2-3 | TRBV5-1 | NA | TGCGCCAGCAGCAGGGGTGGACAGGGCCATACGCAGTATTTT | CASSRGGQGHTQYF
NA | TRBJ1-5 | TRBV4-2 | NA | TGTGCCAGCAGCCAAGATCCCGTATACGCACAGATACATCAGCCCCAGCATTTT | CASSQDPVYAQIHQPQHF
NA | TRBJ2-3 | TRBV28 | NA | TGTGCCAGCAGTTCGGGCAGGGTGCCAGATACGCAGTATTTT | CASSSGRVPDTQYF
NA | TRBJ2-1 | TRBV14 | many | TGTGCCAGCAGCCAAGTGGGAGTGGTGCAGTTCTTC | CASSQVGVVQFF
NA | TRBJ1-5 | TRBV28 | NA | TGTGCCAGCAGTTCACAGGGTCCTAGCAATCAGCCCCAGCATTTT | CASSSQGPSNQPQHF
NA | TRBJ1-1 | TRBV9 | few | TGTGCCAGCAGCCCGGTGAACACTGAAGCTTTCTTT | CASSPVNTEAFF
NA | TRBJ2-3 | TRBV25-1 | few | TGTGCCAGCAGTTCGCGGGTAACAAGCACAGATACGCAGTATTTT | CASSSRVTSTDTQYF
NA | TRBJ2-7 | TRBV10-2 | NA | TGCGCCAGCAGTGAGTCCCTAGCGTACCTCTACGAGCAGTACTTC | CASSESLAYLYEQYF
TRBD1 | TRBJ2-4 | TRBV11-2 | NA | TGTGCCAGCAGACGACCGGGACAGGGGAGCAAAAACATTCAGTACTTC | CASRRPGQGSKNIQYF
NA | TRBJ2-5 | TRBV18 | NA | TGTGCCAGCTCACCGTCCCCGGAGACCCAGTACTTC | CASSPSPETQYF
NA | TRBJ2-7 | TRBV2 | few | TGTGCCAGCACGAAGGTGGGCAACGAGCAGTACTTC | CASTKVGNEQYF
TRBD2 | TRBJ2-5 | TRBV28 | few | TGTGCCAGCAGTTTAGTTCCTAGCGGGAGGGAGACCCAGTACTTC | CASSLVPSGRETQYF
NA | TRBJ2-7 | TRBV28 | few | TGTGCCAGCAGTTCACCGGGACACCTCTGGGAGCAGTACTTC | CASSSPGHLWEQYF
NA | TRBJ2-3 | TRBV19 | few | TGTGCCAGTAGGAACAGGGCCACTAGCACAGATACGCAGTATTTT | CASRNRATSTDTQYF
NA | TRBJ2-5 | TRBV5-1 | NA | TGCGCCAGCAGCTTGGGGGACATACCCCAAGAGACCCAGTACTTC | CASSLGDIPQETQYF
NA | TRBJ2-1 | TRBV6-5 | few | TGTGCCAGCAGTCGCAGCGGAACCTCCTACAATGAGCAGTTCTTC | CASSRSGTSYNEQFF
TRBD2 | TRBJ2-3 | TRBV4-1 | few | TGCGCCAGCAGCCCCGGACTAGCGGGGGGGCCGGGCGAAGATACGCAGTATTTT | CASSPGLAGGPGEDTQYF
NA | TRBJ2-3 | TRBV9 | NA | TGTGCCAGCAGCCCCTTAAACCGGGATACGCAGTATTTT | CASSPLNRDTQYF
NA | TRBJ1-1 | TRBV5-4 | few | TGTGCCAGCAGCTTGGGGCGGGAAACTGAAGCTTTCTTT | CASSLGRETEAFF
TRBD1 | TRBJ2-5 | TRBV9 | few | TGTGCCAGCAGCCGCGGACAGGGGAGGGAGACCCAGTACTTC | CASSRGQGRETQYF
NA | TRBJ2-2 | TRBV6-5 | few | TGTGCCAGCAGCCTCGACAGTCTCACCGGGGAGCTGTTTTTT | CASSLDSLTGELFF
NA | TRBJ1-2 | TRBV30 | NA | TGTGCCTGGAGTCCGGGGGGGCCCTTAGGGGTTGGCTACACCTTC | CAWSPGGPLGVGYTF
TRBD1 | TRBJ2-7 | TRBV15 | NA | TGTGCCACCAGCAGAGAACCGGGACAGGGCTACGAGCAGTACTTC | CATSREPGQGYEQYF